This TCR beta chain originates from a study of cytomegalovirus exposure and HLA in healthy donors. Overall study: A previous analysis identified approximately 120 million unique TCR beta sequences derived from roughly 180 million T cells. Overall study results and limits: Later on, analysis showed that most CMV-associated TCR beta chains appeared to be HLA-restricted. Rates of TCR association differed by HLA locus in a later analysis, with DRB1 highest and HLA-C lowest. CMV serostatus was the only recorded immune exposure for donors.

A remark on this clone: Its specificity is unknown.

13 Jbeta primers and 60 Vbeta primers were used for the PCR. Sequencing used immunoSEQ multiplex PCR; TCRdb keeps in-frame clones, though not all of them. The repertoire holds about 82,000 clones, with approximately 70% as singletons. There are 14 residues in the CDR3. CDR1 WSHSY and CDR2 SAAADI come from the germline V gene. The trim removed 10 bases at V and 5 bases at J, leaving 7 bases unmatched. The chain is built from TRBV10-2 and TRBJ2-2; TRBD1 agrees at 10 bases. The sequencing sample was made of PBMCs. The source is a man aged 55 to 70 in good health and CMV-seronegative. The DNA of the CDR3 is TGCGCCACCCAGACGGACAGGGGGACCGGGGAGCTGTTTTTT. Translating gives CATQTDRGTGELFF.